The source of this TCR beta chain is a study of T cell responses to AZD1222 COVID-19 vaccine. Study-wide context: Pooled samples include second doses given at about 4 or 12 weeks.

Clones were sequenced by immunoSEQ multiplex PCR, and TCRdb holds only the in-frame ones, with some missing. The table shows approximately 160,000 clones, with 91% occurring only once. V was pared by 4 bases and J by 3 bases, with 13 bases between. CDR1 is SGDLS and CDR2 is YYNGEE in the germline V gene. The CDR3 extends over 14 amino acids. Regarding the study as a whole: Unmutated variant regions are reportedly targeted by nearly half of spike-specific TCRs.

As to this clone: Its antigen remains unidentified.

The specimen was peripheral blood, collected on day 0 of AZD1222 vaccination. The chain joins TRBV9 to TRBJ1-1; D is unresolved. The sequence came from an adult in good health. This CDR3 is CASSLQSVDTEAFF. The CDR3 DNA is TGTGCCAGCAGCTTACAGTCTGTGGACACTGAAGCTTTCTTT.